This TCR beta chain was profiled in a study of control samples from healthy donors and cancer patients. The trim removed 3 bases at V and 1 base at J, leaving 9 bases unmatched. Germline CDR1 DFQATT, CDR2 SNEGSKA (reference sequence). The CDR3 loop spans 16 amino acids. Method: immunoSEQ multiplex PCR; TCRdb's copy keeps in-frame clones and lacks some. The repertoire holds around 71,000 clones, with more than 70% as singletons. The rearrangement links TRBV20-1 to TRBJ2-7; TRBD1 agrees at 10 bases. The sequence was collected from a woman in her fifties or sixties with head and neck cancer. The sequencing sample was made of PBMCs. The CDR3 here is CSASTPGQGISYEQYF. CDR3 DNA sequence: TGCAGTGCTAGTACGCCGGGACAGGGGATTTCCTACGAGCAGTACTTC.